This is a list of T cell receptor beta chains from one sample in a study of PD-L1 blockade in urothelial cancer. TCRdb keeps only in-frame clones here, not all; method: immunoSEQ multiplex PCR. Found here are tens of thousands of clones, about 85% of them singletons; the top ten hold under 2.5%. The source material was PBMCs, sampled around atezolizumab (anti-PD-L1) treatment. The receptors here all came from a man aged 50-59 years with urothelial cancer. Both conserved end residues are part of each CDR3. A D gene is named only where the DNA matches it firmly. Clone size is given for some rows only: seen once, a few or many times, or a class if the clone is expanded.

>TRBD1|TRBV6-5|TRBJ1-1|-
CASSPRGPGTEAFF
TGTGCCAGCAGTCCCAGGGGGCCTGGCACTGAAGCTTTCTTT
>-|TRBV10-3|TRBJ1-1|-
CAIGKQGKNTEAFF
TGTGCCATCGGCAAACAGGGTAAGAACACTGAAGCTTTCTTT
>TRBD1|TRBV4-3|TRBJ2-7|-
CASSQGTGLSYEQYF
TGCGCCAGCAGCCAAGGGACAGGGCTCTCCTACGAGCAGTACTTC
>TRBD2|TRBV6-6|TRBJ2-7|-
CASRDPGLAGGEQYF
TGTGCCAGCAGGGATCCGGGACTAGCGGGAGGCGAGCAGTACTTC
>TRBD1|TRBV9|TRBJ1-4|-
CASSVARTGINEKLFF
TGTGCCAGCAGCGTAGCCCGGACAGGGATTAATGAAAAACTGTTTTTT
>TRBD2|TRBV7-3|TRBJ2-1|-
CASSKLAGGQSNEQFF
TGTGCCAGCAGCAAATTAGCGGGGGGGCAATCCAATGAGCAGTTCTTC
>TRBD2|TRBV7-2|TRBJ2-1|-
CASSSRGWRGGFEQFF
TGTGCCAGCAGCTCCCGTGGCTGGCGGGGGGGCTTTGAGCAGTTCTTC
>-|TRBV11-2|TRBJ2-1|-
CASSLDAIHNEQFF
TGTGCCAGCAGCTTAGATGCGATTCACAATGAGCAGTTCTTC
>TRBD1|TRBV19|TRBJ1-5|-
CASSIFGQDYQPQHF
TGTGCCAGTAGTATATTCGGACAGGACTATCAGCCCCAGCATTTT
>-|TRBV15|TRBJ1-5|few
CATSREGQYNQPQHF
TGTGCCACCAGCAGAGAAGGACAGTACAATCAGCCCCAGCATTTT
>-|TRBV19|TRBJ1-5|once
CASSIRQIQPQHF
TGTGCCAGTAGTATTCGTCAGATTCAGCCCCAGCATTTT
>TRBD1|TRBV7-9|TRBJ2-5|-
CASRPGQGHETQYF
TGTGCCAGCAGACCCGGACAGGGGCACGAGACCCAGTACTTC
>-|TRBV10-1|TRBJ2-2|-
CASRELPAGELFF
TGCGCCAGCAGAGAACTCCCGGCCGGGGAGCTGTTTTTT
>-|TRBV4-1|TRBJ1-2|-
CASSPLRAGIIFGGYTF
TGCGCCAGCAGCCCCCTCCGGGCAGGGATTATTTTCGGTGGCTACACCTTC
>TRBD2|TRBV4-3|TRBJ2-1|once
CASSQDPASGSSYNEQFF
TGCGCCAGCAGCCAAGATCCCGCTAGCGGGAGCTCCTACAATGAGCAGTTCTTC
>-|TRBV2|TRBJ1-5|-
CASSEDQVQPQHF
TGTGCCAGCAGTGAGGATCAGGTCCAGCCCCAGCATTTT
>-|TRBV7-9|TRBJ1-1|-
CASSLTGRNTEAFF
TGTGCCAGCAGCTTGACGGGGAGGAACACTGAAGCTTTCTTT
>TRBD1|TRBV5-1|TRBJ1-2|-
CASSQDRGVRYGYTF
TGCGCCAGCAGCCAGGACAGGGGCGTTCGCTATGGCTACACCTTC
>-|TRBV7-9|TRBJ2-5|once
CASSLGNAETQYF
TGTGCCAGCAGCTTAGGAAATGCGGAGACCCAGTACTTC
>TRBD2|TRBV6-1|TRBJ2-7|-
CASSELSGTSRAYEQYF
TGTGCCAGCAGTGAATTATCAGGGACTAGCAGAGCCTACGAGCAGTACTTC
>-|TRBV6-5|TRBJ2-3|-
CASSYTTNTDTQYF
TGTGCCAGCAGTTATACGACAAACACAGATACGCAGTATTTT
>-|TRBV7-9|TRBJ1-5|-
CASSAGTNQPQHF
TGTGCCAGCAGTGCCGGGACTAATCAGCCCCAGCATTTT
>TRBD1|TRBV6-1|TRBJ2-2|few
CASSAQQGARNTGELFF
TGTGCCAGCAGTGCCCAACAGGGGGCGCGAAACACCGGGGAGCTGTTTTTT
>TRBD1|TRBV6-5|TRBJ1-1|-
CASKGTVSEAFF
TGTGCCAGCAAAGGGACAGTAAGTGAAGCTTTCTTT
>TRBD1|TRBV4-1|TRBJ1-5|few
CASSQWTGGNQPQHF
TGCGCCAGCAGCCAATGGACAGGTGGCAATCAGCCCCAGCATTTT
>-|TRBV5-6|TRBJ2-5|-
CASSPSRTGETQYF
TGTGCCAGCAGCCCATCCCGGACGGGGGAGACCCAGTACTTC
>-|TRBV11-1|TRBJ2-7|once
CASSFYWFHSPYEQYF
TGTGCCAGCAGCTTTTACTGGTTCCACTCCCCATACGAGCAGTACTTC
>-|TRBV27|TRBJ2-7|-
CASSLVGGTYEQYF
TGTGCCAGCAGTTTGGTGGGAGGAACGTACGAGCAGTACTTC